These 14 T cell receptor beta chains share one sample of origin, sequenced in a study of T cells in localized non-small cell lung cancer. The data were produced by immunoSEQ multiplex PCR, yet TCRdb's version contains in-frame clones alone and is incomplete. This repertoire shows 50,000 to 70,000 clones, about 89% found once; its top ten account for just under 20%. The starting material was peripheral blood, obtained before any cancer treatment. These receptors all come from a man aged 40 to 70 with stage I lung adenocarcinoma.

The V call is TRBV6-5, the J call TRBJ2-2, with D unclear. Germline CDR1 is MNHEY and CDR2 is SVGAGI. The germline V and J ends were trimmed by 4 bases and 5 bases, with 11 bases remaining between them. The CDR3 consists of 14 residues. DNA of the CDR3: TGTGCCAGCAGTTCCATTAGTGATACCGGGGAGCTGTTTTTT. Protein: CASSSISDTGELFF.

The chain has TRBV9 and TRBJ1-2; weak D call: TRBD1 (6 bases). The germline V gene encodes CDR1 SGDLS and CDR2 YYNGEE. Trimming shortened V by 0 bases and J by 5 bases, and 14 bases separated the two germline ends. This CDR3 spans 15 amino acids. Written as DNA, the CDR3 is TGTGCCAGCAGCGTAGGGACCACAGGGTCTTATGGCTACACCTTC. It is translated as CASSVGTTGSYGYTF.

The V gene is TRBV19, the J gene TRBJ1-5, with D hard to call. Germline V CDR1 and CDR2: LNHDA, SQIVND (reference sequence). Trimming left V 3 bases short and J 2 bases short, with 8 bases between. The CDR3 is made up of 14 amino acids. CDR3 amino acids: CASSITPGNQPQHF. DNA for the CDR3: TGTGCCAGTAGTATCACCCCGGGCAATCAGCCCCAGCATTTT.

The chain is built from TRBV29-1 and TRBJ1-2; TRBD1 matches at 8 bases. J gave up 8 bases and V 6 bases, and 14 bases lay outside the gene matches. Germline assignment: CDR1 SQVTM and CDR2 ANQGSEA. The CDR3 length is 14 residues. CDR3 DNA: TGCAGCGTCACCGGGACAGGCCGCGCGTGGGGCTACACCTTC. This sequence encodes CSVTGTGRAWGYTF.

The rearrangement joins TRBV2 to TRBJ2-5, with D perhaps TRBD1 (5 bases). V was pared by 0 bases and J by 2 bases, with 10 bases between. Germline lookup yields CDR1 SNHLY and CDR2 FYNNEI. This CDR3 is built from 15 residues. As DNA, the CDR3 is TGTGCCAGCAGTGAAGCGCCGGCAGGGCAAGAGACCCAGTACTTC. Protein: CASSEAPAGQETQYF. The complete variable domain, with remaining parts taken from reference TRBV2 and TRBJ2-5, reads EPEVTQTPSHQVTQMGQEVILRCVPISNHLYFYWYRQILGQKVEFLVSFYNNEISEKSEIFDDQFSVERPDGSNFTLKIRSTKLEDSAMYFCASSEAPAGQETQYFGPGTRLLVL.

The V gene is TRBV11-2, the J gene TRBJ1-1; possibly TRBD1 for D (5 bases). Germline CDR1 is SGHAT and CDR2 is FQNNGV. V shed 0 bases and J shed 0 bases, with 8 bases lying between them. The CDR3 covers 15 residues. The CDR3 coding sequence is TGTGCCAGCAGCTTAGACGAGGGGTTGAACACTGAAGCTTTCTTT. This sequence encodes CASSLDEGLNTEAFF. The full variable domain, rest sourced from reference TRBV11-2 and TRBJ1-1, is EAGVAQSPRYKIIEKRQSVAFWCNPISGHATLYWYQQILGQGPKLLIQFQNNGVVDDSQLPKDRFSAERLKGVDSTLKIQPAKLEDSAVYLCASSLDEGLNTEAFFGQGTRLTVV.

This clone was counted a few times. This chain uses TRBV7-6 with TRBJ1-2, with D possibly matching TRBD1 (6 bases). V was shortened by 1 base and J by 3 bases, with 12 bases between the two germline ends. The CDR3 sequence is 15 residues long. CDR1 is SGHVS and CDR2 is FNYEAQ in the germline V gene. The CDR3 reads CASSLVPGDDYGYTF. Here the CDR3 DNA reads TGTGCCAGCAGCTTAGTCCCAGGGGATGACTATGGCTACACCTTC.

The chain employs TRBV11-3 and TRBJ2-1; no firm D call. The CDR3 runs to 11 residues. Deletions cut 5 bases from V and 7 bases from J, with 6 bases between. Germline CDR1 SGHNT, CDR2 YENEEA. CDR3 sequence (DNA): TGTGCCAGCAGCCTACAGAATGAGCAGTTCTTC. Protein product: CASSLQNEQFF.

This CDR3 reads CSAGTGGSYGYTF. The CDR3 DNA reads as TGCAGCGCGGGGACAGGGGGGTCCTATGGCTACACCTTC. V is TRBV29-1 and J is TRBJ1-2; TRBD1 agrees at 11 bases. The ends lost 7 bases at V and 4 bases at J; junction bases unmatched: 5. The CDR3 has 13 amino acids. The germline V gene has CDR1 SQVTM and CDR2 ANQGSEA.

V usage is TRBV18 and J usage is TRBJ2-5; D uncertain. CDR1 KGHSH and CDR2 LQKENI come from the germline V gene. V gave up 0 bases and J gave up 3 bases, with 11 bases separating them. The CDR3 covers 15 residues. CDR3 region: CASSPPEERKETQYF. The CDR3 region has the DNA TGTGCCAGCTCACCACCTGAAGAACGAAAAGAGACCCAGTACTTC.

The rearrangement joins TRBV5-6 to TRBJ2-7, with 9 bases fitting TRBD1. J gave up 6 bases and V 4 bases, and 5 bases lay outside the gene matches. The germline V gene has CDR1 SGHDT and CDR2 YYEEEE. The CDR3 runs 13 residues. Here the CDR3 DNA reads TGTGCCAGCAGCGGGACAGGGTATGGCGAGCAGTACTTC. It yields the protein CASSGTGYGEQYF.

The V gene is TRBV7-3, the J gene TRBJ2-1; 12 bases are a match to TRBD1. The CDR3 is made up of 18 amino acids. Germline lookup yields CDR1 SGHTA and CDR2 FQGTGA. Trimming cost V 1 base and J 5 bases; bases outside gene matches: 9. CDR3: CASSLRGTGGFSHNEQFF. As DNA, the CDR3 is TGTGCCAGCAGCTTAAGAGGGACAGGGGGCTTTTCCCACAATGAGCAGTTCTTC.

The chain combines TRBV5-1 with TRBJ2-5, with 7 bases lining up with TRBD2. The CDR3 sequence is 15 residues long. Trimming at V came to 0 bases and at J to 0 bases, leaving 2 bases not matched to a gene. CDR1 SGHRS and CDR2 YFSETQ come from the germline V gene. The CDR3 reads CASSLAGGYQETQYF. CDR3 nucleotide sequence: TGCGCCAGCAGCTTGGCCGGGGGGTACCAAGAGACCCAGTACTTC.

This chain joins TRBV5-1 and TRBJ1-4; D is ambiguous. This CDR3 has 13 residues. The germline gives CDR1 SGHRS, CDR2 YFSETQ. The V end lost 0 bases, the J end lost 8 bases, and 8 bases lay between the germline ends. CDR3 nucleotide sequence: TGCGCCAGCAGCTTGGGGCTCCAGGAAAAACTGTTTTTT. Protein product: CASSLGLQEKLFF.